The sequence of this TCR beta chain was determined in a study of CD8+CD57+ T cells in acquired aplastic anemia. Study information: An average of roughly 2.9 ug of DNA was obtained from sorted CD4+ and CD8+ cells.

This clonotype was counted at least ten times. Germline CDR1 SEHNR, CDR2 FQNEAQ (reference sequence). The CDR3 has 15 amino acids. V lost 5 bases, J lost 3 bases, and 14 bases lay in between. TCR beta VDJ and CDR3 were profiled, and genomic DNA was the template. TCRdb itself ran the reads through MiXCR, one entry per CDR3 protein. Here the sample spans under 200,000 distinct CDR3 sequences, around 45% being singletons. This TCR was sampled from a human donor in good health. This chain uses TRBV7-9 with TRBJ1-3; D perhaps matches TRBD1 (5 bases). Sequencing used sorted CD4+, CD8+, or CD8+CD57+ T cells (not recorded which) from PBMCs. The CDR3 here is CASSPKVRVGNTIYF. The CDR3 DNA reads TGTGCCAGCAGCCCGAAGGTCAGGGTTGGAAACACCATATATTTT.